Presented here are 2 T cell receptor beta chains from one specimen sequenced in a study of blood T cell repertoires in COVID-19. TCRdb keeps only in-frame clones here, not all; method: immunoSEQ multiplex PCR. The sample yields 43,000 or so clones, 83% seen once. Input material: peripheral blood. The receptors originated from an elderly woman with acute or convalescent COVID-19.

This rearrangement joins TRBV7-9 to TRBJ2-2; 7 bases align to TRBD1. Trimming took 5 bases from V and 5 from J; bases not matched to a gene: 8. Looked up from germline, CDR1 is SEHNR and CDR2 is FQNEAQ (reference sequence). This CDR3 has 15 residues. CDR3 DNA: TGTGCCAGCAGCCATACAGGGGTGATAACCGGGGAGCTGTTTTTT. Translation: CASSHTGVITGELFF.

The sample holds one count of this clone. The chain recombines TRBV6-5 with TRBJ1-3; no firm D call. CDR1 MNHEY and CDR2 SVGAGI come from the germline V gene. The germline V and J ends were trimmed by 7 bases and 4 bases, with 14 bases remaining between them. The CDR3 contains 14 residues. CDR3 coding DNA: TGTGCCAGCACCCTCGGGTTGGAGGGAAACACCATATATTTT. The encoded protein is CASTLGLEGNTIYF.